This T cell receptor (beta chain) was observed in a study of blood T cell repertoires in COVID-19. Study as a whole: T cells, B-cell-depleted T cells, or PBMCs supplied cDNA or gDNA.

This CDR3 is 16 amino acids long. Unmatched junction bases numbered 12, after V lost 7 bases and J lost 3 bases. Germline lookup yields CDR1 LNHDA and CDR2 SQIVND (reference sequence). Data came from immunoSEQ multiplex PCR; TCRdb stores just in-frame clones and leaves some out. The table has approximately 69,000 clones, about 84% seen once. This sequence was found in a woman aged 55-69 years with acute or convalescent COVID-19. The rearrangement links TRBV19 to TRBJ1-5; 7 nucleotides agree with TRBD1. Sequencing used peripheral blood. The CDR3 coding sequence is TGTGCCAGTATTCGGGGGGGGACAGCGAACAATCAGCCCCAGCATTTT. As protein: CASIRGGTANNQPQHF.